These 11 T cell receptor beta chains originate from one sample sequenced in a study of T cell responses to AZD1222 COVID-19 vaccine. The repertoire was sequenced with immunoSEQ multiplex PCR; TCRdb's copy has only in-frame clones and lacks some. The sample has approximately 100,000 clones, 90% seen once. Specimen: peripheral blood, collected 28 days after the second AZD1222 dose. The receptor source for this set is an adult who received the AZD1222 COVID-19 vaccine.

The V call is TRBV6-5, the J call TRBJ2-7; D unresolved. V lost 5 bases, J lost 3 bases, and 5 bases lay in between. Per the germline V gene, CDR1 is MNHEY and CDR2 is SVGAGI. The CDR3 runs to 11 residues. The CDR3 nucleotides read TGTGCCAGCAGTCAGGACTACGAGCAGTACTTC. Amino acid sequence: CASSQDYEQYF.

This clone was seen a handful of times. The V call is TRBV19, the J call TRBJ1-2, with D hard to call. The CDR3 covers 15 residues. The germline V gene has CDR1 LNHDA and CDR2 SQIVND (reference sequence). The V end lost 3 bases, the J end lost 4 bases, and 15 bases lay between the germline ends. CDR3 residues: CASSIRWQPIYGYTF. The CDR3 DNA follows: TGTGCCAGTAGTATTAGGTGGCAGCCGATCTATGGCTACACCTTC.

The V and J genes are TRBV3-1 (or the pseudogene TRBV3-2) and TRBJ1-3, with D possibly TRBD1 on 5 matching bases. This CDR3 is 15 amino acids long. Per germline, CDR1 LGHDT and CDR2 YNNKEL (reference sequence). The V and J ends lost 0 bases and 1 base respectively, with 7 bases between them. The CDR3 DNA follows: TGTGCCAGCAGCCAAGACAGGGTGTCTGGAAACACCATATATTTT. It codes for CASSQDRVSGNTIYF.

The chain has TRBV2 and TRBJ1-4; possible D gene TRBD1, 5 bases. Trimming left V 7 bases short and J 0 bases short, with 15 bases between. This CDR3 spans 16 amino acids. Per the germline V gene, CDR1 is SNHLY and CDR2 is FYNNEI. CDR3 region: CASTDPGWTTNEKLFF. DNA for the CDR3: TGTGCCAGCACCGACCCAGGGTGGACAACTAATGAAAAACTGTTTTTT.

This sequence joins TRBV7-8 and TRBJ1-1; 11 positions match TRBD1. The junction had 7 bases not matched to a gene; V was cut back by 5 bases and J by 5 bases. Germline V gene lookup returns CDR1 SGHVS and CDR2 FQNEAQ. The CDR3 loop spans 15 amino acids. This CDR3 is CASSPGTGGGTEAFF. As DNA, the CDR3 is TGTGCCAGCAGCCCCGGGACAGGGGGAGGAACTGAAGCTTTCTTT.

The rearrangement joins TRBV10-2 to TRBJ1-1; 8 nucleotides align to TRBD1. The germline gives CDR1 WSHSY, CDR2 SAAADI. J was trimmed by 1 base and V by 6 bases; bases with no gene match: 1. The CDR3 loop spans 13 amino acids. CDR3 bases: TGCGCCAGCAGCGACAGGGGGAACACTGAAGCTTTCTTT. Amino acids: CASSDRGNTEAFF.

For this clone: Its ends do not fully match the called genes, so a read error is possible. This CDR3 is CASSHPTDRGSSEQYF. The CDR3 nucleotides are TGTGCCAGCAGCCACCCCACGGACAGGGGATCCTCCGAGCAGTACTTC. The J gene is TRBJ2-7, the V gene TRBV14, with 9 nucleotides matching TRBD1. Germline CDR1 reads SGHDN; CDR2 reads FVKESK. The CDR3 loop spans 16 amino acids.

J is TRBJ2-3 and V is TRBV5-1; 10 nucleotides match TRBD2. The trim removed 0 bases at V and 4 bases at J, leaving 11 bases unmatched. The CDR3 totals 18 residues. Germline assignment: CDR1 SGHRS and CDR2 YFSETQ. The CDR3 DNA reads TGCGCCAGCAGCTTGGTTGGTAGGCTAGCGGGGGCGGCAGATACGCAGTATTTT. Its translation: CASSLVGRLAGAADTQYF.

V usage is TRBV9 and J usage is TRBJ1-3; the D gene is possibly TRBD1 (5 bases). The CDR3 runs 17 residues. The germline CDR1 and CDR2 sequences are SGDLS and YYNGEE. V was trimmed by 0 bases and J by 0 bases, leaving 13 bases between them. The CDR3 region is CASSVEGMGLSGNTIYF. CDR3 nucleotides: TGTGCCAGCAGCGTAGAAGGGATGGGACTCTCTGGAAACACCATATATTTT.

The J gene is TRBJ1-2, the V gene TRBV6-1; no reliable D call. This CDR3 has 16 residues. V was trimmed by 3 bases and J by 4 bases, leaving 18 bases between them. The germline V gene has CDR1 MNHNS and CDR2 SASEGT. The CDR3 reads CASSESGRRSSYGYTF. The CDR3 nucleotides are TGTGCCAGCAGTGAGTCTGGGCGACGAAGCAGCTATGGCTACACCTTC.

The CDR3 reads CASSQGLTGEGNIQYF. The CDR3 region has the DNA TGTGCCAGCAGTCAGGGGCTAACAGGGGAGGGAAACATTCAGTACTTC. The rearrangement uses TRBV11-3 and TRBJ2-4; TRBD1 or TRBD2 may be the D gene (7 bases each). Deletions cut 6 bases from V and 6 bases from J, with 21 bases between. Germline V gene data show CDR1 as SGHNT and CDR2 as YENEEA. The CDR3 has 16 amino acids.